Here is one T cell receptor beta chain with its context. Its antigen has not been determined. There are no base qualities to consult, and no much larger clone falls within one base. For the CD8 naive samples, CD45RO-negative cells were positively selected for CCR7, yielding a CD45RA+CCR7+ population from which TemRA cells were excluded. Donors were healthy HIV-negative adults with no recently reported acute infections or vaccinations. Only Caucasian adults living in Nashville, Tennessee, USA were represented among the donors. Blood was obtained by leukapheresis, after which PBMCs were separated by Ficoll-Histopaque density gradient centrifugation and cryopreserved in liquid nitrogen vapor phase. Analytical flow cytometry was used to check the purity and quantity of every magnetically sorted T cell population. Genomic DNA was isolated from each sorted fraction and quantified by UV absorbance on a Nanodrop 2000c.

This entry is derived from a study of shared clonotypes between healthy human individuals (dated by TCRdb to 2018 to 2021). Background for the entire study: The cohort comprised a couple of women and three men aged 18 to 49 years. To estimate repertoire size and how much clonotype sharing occurs between individuals, the study deeply sequenced the blood TCR repertoires of about five healthy adults. Each donor's leukapheresis produced roughly between roughly 0.85 and 10 billion PBMCs. Libraries were prepared and TCR repertoires were sequenced by different laboratories using diverse techniques, in order to increase sequencing depth and limit assay-specific biases. Per donor, three plates each were used for CD4 naive and CD4 memory, two for CD8 naive, and one for CD8 memory.

Using the deep immunoSEQ assay, multiplex PCR amplified TCR CDR3 regions from genomic DNA. Extracted genomic DNA from each cell subset was spread evenly across all wells of several immunoSEQ 96-well plates, with each plate serving as a replicate. For sorted subsets, roughly 200 ng of genomic DNA, equivalent to 25,000 to 35,000 T cell genomes, went into each replicate PCR. Purified libraries were measured with a Qubit 3.0 fluorometer, size-checked on a Bioanalyzer 2100, and measured again with the KAPA Library Quantification kit. Every immunoSEQ 96-well plate was sequenced on a separate single-read 150-cycle Illumina NextSeq 550 flow cell. The paper's processing steps were these. Because the immunoSEQ output held only junctional sequences and lacked quality scores, the filtering could not match the filtering applied to full-length reads. To assign V/J genes and CDR3, sequences were annotated using PyIR, a Python wrapper for IgBLAST v1.9, with IMGT germline references. Reads were filtered out if the reads had weak V/J assignments (E-value above 1e-6), no CDR3, stop codons, out-of-frame junctions, or ambiguous translated residues. V3J clonotypes were defined as sequences sharing the same inferred V gene, J gene, and CDR3 amino acid sequence. Percentage overlap between repertoires was computed as shared unique clonotypes divided by the size of the smaller repertoire. Repertoire richness was assessed with RTK rarefaction, the Chao1 estimator, and Recon v2.1 estimates of unobserved clonotypes. Generation probabilities for all TCRbeta clonotypes obtained by the gDNA method from a few donors were computed using OLGA. Imported from immuneACCESS, the table was reduced by TCRdb to in-frame sequences with V and J called. These copies leave out some clones; in studies compared against another copy, an unresolved V gene accounts for under half, and the cause of the remainder is not known. The DNA gave D and trimming, while V, J and clone size come from that table. This sample lists about 2,100,000 clones; more than 85% were detected once. Jointly, the top ten make up about 1.5% of the sample.

The paper's findings and limits, for the study overall: Compared with non-shared clonotypes, the clonotypes found in all four sorted-subset donors had higher generation probabilities. Based on pairwise subsampling, the degree of clonotype sharing among donors was expected to be affected by sequencing depth. Sampling was restricted to blood, and TCR repertoires in tissue are likely to differ from TCR repertoires in blood. Across four donors, around 5% of naive CD4, approximately 3.5% of naive CD8, 2.3% of memory CD4, and around 0.4% of memory CD8 clonotypes were shared. The small number of donors limited the genetic and exposure-history diversity represented. Naive subsets generally had larger estimated clonotype richness than memory subsets. Rarefaction of sorted-subset datasets indicated incomplete sequencing despite the large sequencing depth.

Sequenced sample: naive CD8+ T cells from PBMCs. The intended sense of this specimen's cell subset or site label: CD45RA+CCR7+. The receptor comes from a man aged 18 to 29 in good health. Some clones in this sample may be carry-over from other donors' samples.

The nucleotides are TGTGCCAGCAGCTCGACCGGGGAGCTGTTTTTT. It is translated as CASSSTGELFF. Recombination linked TRBV7-8 to TRBJ2-2; confidence is insufficient to name the D gene. CDR3 length: 11 amino acids, cysteine to phenylalanine. The entry retains the CDR3 DNA only, 33 bases that are in frame from base 1. V lost 4 bases and J lost 5 bases; the stretch between them is 2 bases long. The germline V gene provides CDR1 SGHVS and CDR2 FQNEAQ.